Reported below is one T cell receptor beta chain. This clonotype has a handful of counts. It lacks a known antigen. Per-base quality was not reported, and no clone a single base away is much larger than it. Library prep was done by 5' RACE. Sequencing relied on an Illumina HiSeq 2000. A universal primer binding site was added through template switching, and the final cDNA carried a unique molecular identifier so that TCR cDNA molecules could be counted accurately. First-strand cDNA for TCR alpha and beta chains was synthesized from specific primers in the conserved constant-segment region. Each cDNA library was double barcoded, with a SMART-Mk sample barcode plus Illumina barcodes, to control for contamination. TruSeq adapter sequences and Illumina sample barcodes were added in two successive PCR steps. The TCR alpha and beta cDNA libraries were sequenced on the Illumina HiSeq platform using custom primers. The study's processing was this. Raw reads were processed with MiGEC to extract unique molecular identifiers, and MiXCR was used to determine CDR3 positions. For each individual, recombination models were inferred using an EM algorithm with the repgenHMM and IGoR tools. The tcR package in R was used for shared clonotype analysis, with sharing normalized by the product of cloneset sizes. To study raw recombination free of thymic and clonal selection effects, out-of-frame nonproductive sequences were analyzed. TCRdb reran the public reads through fastp at Q25 and MiXCR, keeping productive beta chains. Every CDR3 protein is listed once, alongside the most common genes and DNA of its rows. These V and J calls rely on TCRdb rather than the paper's analysis. The sample records some 300,000 distinct CDR3 sequences, about 12% of which are singletons. The ten largest clones capture roughly 7.8% of the sample.

The germline V gene provides CDR1 SGHDT and CDR2 YYEEEE. V is pared back by 2 bases and J by 4 bases, with 16 bases lying between the germline termini. The CDR3 contains 15 residues, cysteine and phenylalanine counted. Just the 45-base CDR3 DNA is kept, in frame starting at base 1. This sample is drawn from a study of identical twins (dated by TCRdb to about 2016). Study-level background: The study deep-sequenced TCR alpha and beta repertoires from monozygotic twins, unrelated adults of various ages and cord blood to test whether fetal clonotypes persist. To rule out contamination, the twin experiments were replicated at different times with different library preparation protocols.

All donors were healthy Caucasians. The twin cohort consisted of three pairs of female monozygotic twins, all aged about 18 to 29 years. Positive isolation kits from Invitrogen were used to isolate CD4+ and CD8+ T cell populations. What the authors observed across the whole study: Invariant T cells such as MAIT and iNKT could partly confound zero-insertion analyses, though diverse VJ usage argued against this for most clonotypes. Recombination models systematically underestimated out-of-frame TCR alpha sharing in monozygotic twins but agreed with sharing between unrelated individuals. Compared with coincidental sharing between unrelated individuals, an excess of low generation-probability sequences was observed among out-of-frame TCR alpha sequences shared between twins. Conclusions relied on cross-sectional statistical analysis, since the same donors could not be followed over many years. Fewer insertions were carried by abundant cord blood beta clonotypes; a weaker similar trend was observed in young adult naive repertoires, while no such trend was observed in memory repertoires. A weaker excess of twin sharing was found in beta out-of-frame sequences because the signal-to-noise ratio was lowered by fewer shared sequences.

The sample was also linked to a second study, of yellow fever vaccine responses in identical twins. The second study reports: According to the authors, the vaccine-induced T cell response in identical twins seemed to be partly convergent and partly specific to each individual. The study precisely tracked vaccine-responding T cell clones in identical twins.

This TCR was recovered from a woman between 18 and 30 years old in good health. Specimen: CD8+ T cells sorted from blood. This chain is built from TRBV5-6 and TRBJ2-7; TRBD2 might be the D gene, on 6 matching bases. The DNA reads TGTGCCAGCAGCTTCACGGGAGCCGCTTTATACGAGCAGTACTTC. The translation is CASSFTGAALYEQYF.